Listed below are T cell receptor beta chains from one sample, sequenced in a study of cytomegalovirus exposure and HLA in healthy donors. TCRdb keeps only in-frame clones here, not all; method: immunoSEQ multiplex PCR. Among roughly 110,000 clones, approximately 80% were seen once, and the ten largest hold around 5.8%. The sample taken for sequencing was PBMCs. The receptors shown here come from a woman younger than 45 in good health and CMV-seropositive. The CDR3 runs from the conserved cysteine through the conserved F or W.

j_call | v_call | cdr3_aa
TRBJ1-2 | TRBV5-1 | CASSLTGENYGYTF
TRBJ2-7 | TRBV6-5 | CASSQQGTTYEQYF
TRBJ1-1 | TRBV7-9 | CASSFGRSLNTEAFF
TRBJ2-5 | TRBV11-2 | CASSPQGLAGRQETQYF
TRBJ1-1 | TRBV5-8 | CASSLAGVIAFF
TRBJ1-2 | TRBV7-6 | CASSSTSVGGRSYGYTF
TRBJ1-3 | TRBV5-1 | CASSERNSGNTIYF
TRBJ2-7 | TRBV5-1 | CASRRALAGADEQYF
TRBJ1-1 | TRBV5-1 | CASSLAGWLETFF
TRBJ1-1 | TRBV7-3 | CASSFYRDGEAFF
NA | TRBV28 | CASSSPLGTDKSYEQYF